One sample yielded the 2 T cell receptor beta chains listed below, sequenced in a study of cytomegalovirus exposure and HLA in healthy donors. The PCR made use of 60 Vbeta and 13 Jbeta primers. Sequenced by immunoSEQ multiplex PCR; TCRdb stores in-frame clones only, minus some. Of approximately 77,000 clones listed, 60% to 80% are singletons. The source material was PBMCs. These receptors all stem from a woman between 40 and 50 years old in good health and CMV-seronegative.

V is TRBV5-6 and J is TRBJ2-1, with D perhaps matching TRBD2 (6 bases). Germline CDR1 and CDR2: SGHDT and YYEEEE. The CDR3 sequence is 16 residues long. The germline V and J ends were trimmed by 4 bases and 5 bases, with 19 bases remaining between them. CDR3 protein: CASSPDRRDRHNEQFF. The CDR3 region has the DNA TGTGCCAGCAGCCCCGATCGGCGGGATAGGCACAATGAGCAGTTCTTC.

The CDR3 DNA follows: TGCGCCAGCAGCTTGGCGGGGGTCCCCGAGCAGTACTTC. This encodes CASSLAGVPEQYF. The chain links TRBV5-1 to TRBJ2-7; possible D gene TRBD2, 6 bases. Trimming stripped 0 bases from V and 6 bases from J, with 10 bases between. This CDR3 region has 13 residues. Germline V gene sequence: CDR1 SGHRS, CDR2 YFSETQ.